The clone carrying this TCR beta chain came up a few times. As yet, its antigen is unknown. This sample is drawn from a study of vaccination and CD4 T cells after COVID-19. At the level of the study: In culture, cells were exposed to overlapping spike peptides from SARS-CoV-2, HCoV-NL63, HCoV-OC43 and HCoV-229E.

An Oncomine TCR Beta short-read assay was used to sequence the DNA from cultured CD4+ T cells. TCRdb ran MiXCR on the PCR reads and lists one entry per CDR3 protein. Here the sample spans about 10,000 distinct CDR3 sequences, less than 75% being singletons. The CDR3 loop spans 14 amino acids. The germline CDR1 and CDR2 sequences are MNHEY and SVGAGI. Trimming stripped 0 bases from V and 6 bases from J, with 11 bases between. Treatment defined: approximately nine-day PBMC culture with coronavirus spike peptide pools or control peptides (ViraFEST assay). TCRs were sequenced by ViraFEST after antigen-specific T cells had been expanded with peptide pools. Positive SARS-CoV-2 PCR tests in convalescent patients dated from March to December 2020, pre-Alpha, Beta and Delta. Days 3 and 7 saw half the medium swapped for fresh IL-2 medium.

The sample comprised CD4+ T cells from blood, cultured in vitro. This receptor was taken from a human donor who had recovered from COVID-19. The chain is built from TRBV6-5 and TRBJ1-2; possibly TRBD1 for D (6 bases). The CDR3 region is CASSYSAGDDGYTF. The DNA for the CDR3 is TGTGCCAGCAGTTACTCAGCAGGGGACGATGGCTACACCTTC.